This T cell receptor (beta chain) was observed in a study (dated by TCRdb to the mid-2010s). Library method: RT-PCR. These reads were obtained on an Illumina MiSeq. TCRdb trimmed public reads at Q25 via fastp, called clones via MiXCR and kept in-frame beta chains. Each entry merges the rows of one CDR3 protein and shows their most common DNA and genes. A total of about 680,000 distinct CDR3 sequences appear in this sample, 13% to 15% of them only once. The top ten clones comprise 3.6% of the sample. V lost 2 bases and J lost 7 bases; the stretch between them is 11 bases long. CDR1 and CDR2, per the germline V gene, are ENHRY and SYGVKD. The CDR3 holds 13 amino acids from the cysteine to the phenylalanine. Just the 39-base CDR3 DNA is kept, in frame starting at base 1. This clonotype was counted at least ten times. Its antigen is still unknown. No base quality information exists; no much larger clone differs at one position.

The clonotype originates from a female donor in good health, serving as a healthy control. The sequenced sample was memory CD4+ T cells from blood. The chain uses TRBV10-3 and TRBJ2-5; the D gene is perhaps TRBD2, on 5 matching bases. This receptor has the CDR3 CAISEGVRGTQYF. DNA sequence: TGTGCCATCAGTGAGGGGGTCCGGGGGACCCAGTACTTC.